Presented here are 9 T cell receptor beta chains from one specimen sequenced in a study of cytomegalovirus exposure and HLA in healthy donors. The PCR contained 60 Vbeta and 13 Jbeta primers. Method: immunoSEQ multiplex PCR; TCRdb's copy keeps in-frame clones and lacks some. Of around 76,000 clones in the sample, 60% to 75% are singletons; the top ten hold about 16%. Sequencing was carried out using PBMCs. The receptor source for this set is a woman aged 40-49 years in good health and CMV-seropositive.

This clone has a single count. The chain links TRBV7-3 to TRBJ2-1; 7 bases fit TRBD2. Trimming at V came to 5 bases and at J to 15 bases, leaving 10 bases not matched to a gene. Germline CDR1 reads SGHTA; CDR2 reads FQGTGA. The CDR3 contains 12 residues. CDR3 sequence: CASSPGEGTGFF. The DNA for the CDR3 is TGTGCCAGCAGCCCCGGGGAGGGGACGGGGTTCTTC. Full variable domain (rest looked up from reference TRBV7-3 and TRBJ2-1): GAGVSQTPSNKVTEKGKYVELRCDPISGHTALYWYRQSLGQGPEFLIYFQGTGAADDSGLPNDRFFAVRPEGSVSTLKIQRTERGDSAVYLCASSPGEGTGFFGPGTRLTVL.

V is TRBV5-8 and J is TRBJ2-7, with TRBD2 as a possible D gene (5 bases). Germline CDR1 SGHTS, CDR2 YDEGEE. V lost 4 bases, J lost 2 bases, and 10 bases lay in between. CDR3 length equals 13 residues. CDR3 in DNA: TGTGCCAGCAGCGGGCGGGCGGCCTACGAGCAGTACTTC. Its protein product is CASSGRAAYEQYF.

V gene TRBV7-2 combines with J gene TRBJ2-5; TRBD2 agrees at 12 bases. The last part of the DNA fits TRBJ2-7 better; the J call may be wrong. There are 17 residues in the CDR3. Germline CDR1 and CDR2: SGHTA and FQGNSA. Here the CDR3 DNA reads TGTGCCAGCAGCTTACGTCTAGCGGGGGGGACATCCTACGAGCAGTACTTC. This translates into CASSLRLAGGTSYEQYF.

Here the CDR3 DNA reads TGTGCCAGCAGTTTATTGTTTCTAAACACAGATACGCAGTATTTT. This translates into CASSLLFLNTDTQYF. This chain joins TRBV28 and TRBJ2-3; D is ambiguous. V was trimmed by 1 base and J by 2 bases, leaving 10 bases between them. Germline CDR1 is MDHEN and CDR2 is SYDVKM. The CDR3 covers 15 residues.

The chain has TRBV30 and TRBJ2-2; 7 nucleotides agree with TRBD2. V lost 8 bases and J lost 3; bases outside the gene matches: 0. Germline V CDR1 and CDR2: GTSNPN, SVGIG (reference sequence). The CDR3 is 11 residues long. The chain's CDR3 is CARGDTGELFF. The CDR3 nucleotides are TGTGCCCGGGGGGACACCGGGGAGCTGTTTTTT.

The chain links TRBV6-5 to TRBJ2-2; 10 nucleotides align to TRBD2. Germline CDR1 reads MNHEY; CDR2 reads SVGAGI. Trimming removed 6 bases from V and 3 bases from J; junction bases left unmatched: 4. CDR3 length: 15 residues. In nucleotides, the CDR3 is TGTGCCAGCAGGCTAGCGGGAGTGGACACCGGGGAGCTGTTTTTT. The encoded protein is CASRLAGVDTGELFF.

V gene TRBV29-1 combines with J gene TRBJ1-2; 8 bases match TRBD1. J was trimmed by 6 bases and V by 7 bases; bases with no gene match: 16. Germline loops: CDR1 SQVTM, CDR2 ANQGSEA. This CDR3 has 15 residues. The CDR3 spells CSAKASEQGANGYTF. The CDR3 coding sequence is TGCAGCGCTAAAGCCTCGGAGCAGGGGGCCAATGGCTACACCTTC.

V is TRBV28 and J is TRBJ2-1; D is possibly TRBD2 (5 bases). Germline V CDR1 and CDR2: MDHEN, SYDVKM. Trimming stripped 2 bases from V and 4 bases from J, with 12 bases between. The CDR3 spans 15 residues. In DNA form, the CDR3 reads TGTGCCAGCAGTTTAGAGGAGGTAGGGTACAATGAGCAGTTCTTC. Translating it yields CASSLEEVGYNEQFF.

The J gene is TRBJ2-1, the V gene TRBV5-8; tentatively, D is TRBD2 (8 bases). The CDR3 contains 18 residues. Germline V gives CDR1 SGHTS, CDR2 YDEGEE. Trimming stripped 4 bases from V and 9 bases from J, with 29 bases between. The CDR3: CASSHRGPGSGSLGEQFF. The DNA of the CDR3 is TGTGCCAGCAGCCACAGGGGACCGGGGAGCGGGAGTCTTGGTGAGCAGTTCTTC.